This T cell receptor (beta chain) is from a study of T-cell memory formation after mild COVID-19 (dated by TCRdb to about 2021). About the full investigation: TCR sequence clusters from the two donors were found to be largely donor specific. T-cell clones expanding and contracting after mild COVID-19 in two donors were tracked by longitudinal TCRalpha and TCRbeta repertoire sequencing. The cohort was made up of two young adult volunteers, one female and one male, who were previously healthy.

Ficoll-Paque density gradient centrifugation was used to isolate PBMCs. V lost 6 bases and J lost 6 bases, and the count of bases not matched to a germline gene is 5. The CDR3 spans 14 residues, from the cysteine through the phenylalanine. This entry keeps only the CDR3 DNA: 42 bases, framed from base 1. Overall results and qualifications from the work: SARS-CoV-2 specificity was not confirmed for the second-wave clones peaking on day 37. The detection of some responding clones in pre-infection memory suggests that pre-existing cross-reactive memory T cells joined the SARS-CoV-2 response. Balanced CD4/CD8 phenotypes were observed for clones contracting from day 15 to 85, whereas a bias towards CD4+ was observed for a second wave of clones expanding from day 15 to 37. Only a couple of mild cases were covered in the study, and larger cohorts including severe cases with pre-infection samples were considered necessary. Contracting CD4+ clones were located mainly in the CM and EM memory subsets, whereas CD8+ clones were found to be enriched in EMRA.

The sequencing machine was an Illumina NovaSeq 6000. TCRalpha and TCRbeta cDNA libraries were constructed by 5'RACE with constant-segment primers, with sample barcodes and unique molecular identifiers being introduced. RNA was extracted from every sample with Trizol reagent. Library amplification was performed in two PCR steps, and a second sample barcode and Illumina TruSeq adapters were introduced in the second step. Sequencing of the libraries was done on an Illumina NovaSeq, producing 2 x 150 bp paired-end reads. Concerning the study's data processing: Demultiplexing of reads and collapsing into UMI-guided consensus sequences were performed with migec v1.2.7. Using mixcr v2.1.11, the UMI consensuses were aligned to TRA and TRB V and J templates and assembled into clonotypes. Clonotypes were classified as expanded or contracted when called significant by both edgeR and NoisET, with noise models trained on biological replicates. For edgeR calls, a false discovery rate-adjusted p below 0.01 and a log2 fold-change threshold of 1 were applied. As an exploratory analysis of dynamics, PCA with hierarchical clustering was applied to max-normalized trajectories of the 1000 most abundant clonotypes. The CD4 or CD8 phenotype of responding clones was assigned using the separately sequenced CD4+ and CD8+ repertoires. TCRdb reprocessing: public reads trimmed at Q25 with fastp, clones called with MiXCR, in-frame beta chains kept. Merged by CDR3 protein, the rows form single entries marked with the most common genes and DNA. TCRdb, not the original authors, processed these V and J calls. This sample lists about 560,000 distinct CDR3 sequences; around 15% were detected once. The ten most abundant clones make up 8.1% of the sample.

This clonotype was seen a few times. It has no known antigen specificity. One base away there is no much larger clone; base qualities are not given. The sequenced sample consisted of PBMCs or a T cell subset sorted from them (not recorded which). The source of this sequence is an adult woman who had mild COVID-19 (a few samples of this study predate the infection). The sample titles of this study are shuffled in the database, so cell type and time point are left out; the donor was told from shared clones. The V and J segments used are TRBV12-3 or TRBV12-4 and TRBJ2-2; the central 9 bases match TRBD1. The base sequence is TGTGCCAGCAGCCGGACAGGGGTGGCCGGGGAGCTGTTTTTT. This encodes CASSRTGVAGELFF.